The subject of this entry is one T cell receptor beta chain. Produced via immunoSEQ multiplex PCR; TCRdb's table is partial and in-frame only. The repertoire holds 180,000 or so clones, with around 91% as singletons. This sample is drawn from a study of control samples from healthy donors and cancer patients. J lost 4 bases, V lost 5 bases, and 6 bases had no gene match. Germline assignment: CDR1 SGDLS and CDR2 YYNGEE. The CDR3 consists of 15 residues. Sequenced material: blood. The receptor was isolated from a woman under 40 in good health. The rearrangement links TRBV9 to TRBJ2-2; 9 bases line up with TRBD2. The CDR3 is CASRLAGEGTGELFF. DNA for the CDR3: TGTGCCAGCAGATTAGCGGGAGAGGGCACCGGGGAGCTGTTTTTT. Together with reference TRBV9 and TRBJ2-2, the CDR3 gives the full variable domain: DSGVTQTPKHLITATGQRVTLRCSPRSGDLSVYWYQQSLDQGLQFLIQYYNGEERAKGNILERFSAQQFPDLHSELNLSSLELGDSALYFCASRLAGEGTGELFFGEGSRLTVL.